The 12 T cell receptor beta chains below all came from one sample that was sequenced in a study of human T cells and chemical hapten exposure. Time point given: patch test 1, 2 weeks after DPC sensitization. As to treatment: therapeutic diphenylcyclopropenone sensitization with weekly scalp DPC. TCRdb reanalysed the RACE reads using MiXCR and keeps one entry per CDR3 protein. The sample yields 150,000 to 200,000 distinct CDR3 sequences, around 13% seen once. Sequenced here: whole blood, sampled in connection with sensitization to the hapten diphenylcyclopropenone (DPC). The receptors were gathered from a woman aged 25 to 39 with alopecia areata. Some clones in this sample may be carry-over from other donors' samples.

This clonotype has only a few counts. This chain connects TRBV6-5 to TRBJ1-2, with D uncertain. V lost 2 bases and J 7 bases, leaving 11 bases between the germline ends. The CDR3 contains 13 residues. The germline CDR1 and CDR2 sequences are MNHEY and SVGAGI. The DNA for the CDR3 is TGTGCCAGCAGTTACGGCGGGTCCACTGGCTACACCTTC. Translating gives CASSYGGSTGYTF.

The chain has TRBV3-2 and TRBJ1-1. TRBV3-2 constitutes a pseudogene. This CDR3 contains 13 residues. As DNA, the CDR3 is TGTGTCAGCTTCTGGAGGCTGAACACTGAAGCTTTCTTT. This encodes CVSFWRLNTEAFF.

This clonotype showed up just a few times. The genes are TRBV7-2 and TRBJ1-2; D call uncertain. CDR1 SGHTA and CDR2 FQGNSA come from the germline V gene. With 8 bases removed from V and 3 bases from J, the gap between germline ends came to 7 bases. The CDR3 length is 11 residues. The CDR3 sequence is CASPGYYGYTF. In DNA, the CDR3 is TGTGCCAGCCCGGGGTACTATGGCTACACCTTC.

The chain is built from TRBV20-1 and TRBJ1-6, with D tentatively TRBD1 (6 bases). There are 16 residues in the CDR3. V gave up 0 bases and J gave up 8 bases, with 17 bases separating them. Germline values: CDR1 DFQATT, CDR2 SNEGSKA (reference sequence). The CDR3 DNA reads as TGCAGTGCTAGAGATCGTTTAGGGGGGGCCGATTCACCCCTCCACTTT. Protein sequence: CSARDRLGGADSPLHF.

On this clonotype: At one end the junction does not follow the germline gene, possibly because of a read error. The V and J genes are TRBV20-1 and TRBJ2-5; D remains ambiguous. The CDR3 has 14 residues. Germline V gene sequence: CDR1 DFQATT, CDR2 SNEGSKA (reference sequence). CDR3 coding DNA: TGCAGTGCTAGCGCGTGGGCCATTCAAGCGACCCAGTACTTC. It encodes CSASAWAIQATQYF.

This clonotype appeared a few times. The chain joins TRBV7-8 to TRBJ2-7; D possibly corresponds to TRBD2 (5 bases). The CDR3 has 14 amino acids. V was trimmed by 8 bases and J by 1 base, leaving 15 bases between them. From germline, CDR1 is SGHVS and CDR2 FQNEAQ. The CDR3 is CASVPAEVSYEQYF. CDR3 nucleotides: TGTGCCAGCGTCCCAGCGGAAGTTTCCTACGAGCAGTACTTC.

This clonotype has just a few counts. CDR3 in DNA: TGTGCCAGTAGTACGGCAACCCTTCAGCCCCAGCATTTT. Translation: CASSTATLQPQHF. The V call is TRBV19, the J call TRBJ1-5; D gene uncertain. Germline V gene lookup returns CDR1 LNHDA and CDR2 SQIVND (reference sequence). V lost 4 bases and J 6 bases, leaving 10 bases between the germline ends. The CDR3 runs to 13 residues. Based on the CDR3 plus reference TRBV19 and TRBJ1-5, the full variable domain is DGGITQSPKYLFRKEGQNVTLSCEQNLNHDAMYWYRQDPGQGLRLIYYSQIVNDFQKGDIAEGYSVSREKKESFPLTVTSAQKNPTAFYLCASSTATLQPQHFGDGTRLSIL.

This clonotype occurred many times. The J gene is TRBJ2-5, the V gene TRBV5-1; D uncertain. The germline CDR1 and CDR2 sequences are SGHRS and YFSETQ. V shed 6 bases and J shed 1 base, with 13 bases lying between them. The CDR3 covers 14 residues. The chain's CDR3 is CASNLGQSQETQYF. In DNA form, the CDR3 reads TGCGCCAGCAACCTCGGGCAATCCCAAGAGACCCAGTACTTC.

This clonotype was observed at least ten times. This chain uses TRBV7-2 with TRBJ1-5; 10 positions match TRBD1. The V and J ends lost 5 bases and 2 bases, in that order; junction bases with no gene match: 9. CDR3 size: 17 residues. Germline-derived CDR1 and CDR2 are SGHTA and FQGNSA. The CDR3 nucleotides read TGTGCCAGCAGCGGACCGGGACAGGGGCCAGGCAATCAGCCCCAGCATTTT. Translation gives CASSGPGQGPGNQPQHF.

The V call is TRBV5-1, the J call TRBJ2-2, with D possibly matching TRBD1 (8 bases). The CDR3 spans 21 residues. V was pared by 3 bases and J by 1 base, with 28 bases between. Germline V gene sequence: CDR1 SGHRS, CDR2 YFSETQ. CDR3 sequence: CASSSGQGLLAIDRNTGELFF. The CDR3 DNA sequence: TGCGCCAGCAGCTCCGGACAGGGCCTACTAGCGATCGATCGGAACACCGGGGAGCTGTTTTTT.

This clonotype was found a few times. V is TRBV5-4 and J is TRBJ2-2; D unresolved. V was pared by 0 bases and J by 6 bases, with 6 bases between. This CDR3 is 13 amino acids long. CDR1 SGHNT and CDR2 YYREEE come from the germline V gene (reference sequence). This chain's CDR3 is CASSLADAGELFF. The CDR3 bases are TGTGCCAGCAGCTTGGCGGACGCCGGGGAGCTGTTTTTT.

This clonotype showed up just a few times. The chain carries TRBV20-1 and TRBJ2-2; 8 bases map to TRBD1. After removal of 2 bases from V and 5 bases from J, the junction contained 10 bases not matched to a gene. CDR1 and CDR2 from the germline V gene are DFQATT and SNEGSKA (reference sequence). This CDR3 spans 16 amino acids. The CDR3 DNA reads TGCAGTGCTAGAAAGGGACCAGGGGGCTTTACCGGGGAGCTGTTTTTT. It translates to CSARKGPGGFTGELFF.